The 19 T cell receptor beta chains below come from one sample, sequenced in a study of blood T cell repertoires in COVID-19. Measured with immunoSEQ multiplex PCR; TCRdb has only the in-frame clones, and not every one. The repertoire holds roughly 480,000 clones, with nearly 90% as singletons. Material: peripheral blood. All receptors derive from a young man with COVID-19, enrolled during active disease.

The chain is built from TRBV4-1 and TRBJ2-2; 7 bases agree with TRBD2. The germline V gene has CDR1 MGHRA and CDR2 YSYEKL. The trim removed 5 bases at V and 6 bases at J, leaving 9 bases unmatched. This CDR3 contains 15 residues. CDR3 amino acids: CASSAVGGRAGELFF. As DNA, the CDR3 is TGCGCCAGCAGCGCGGTAGGAGGGAGGGCCGGGGAGCTGTTTTTT.

The V gene is TRBV12-3 or TRBV12-4, the J gene TRBJ2-7; TRBD1 is a possible D gene (6 bases). The ends were cut back, 6 bases at V and 2 bases at J, with 11 bases in the middle. CDR3 size: 13 residues. The CDR3 DNA is TGTGCCAGCAGAAACCAGGGGACCTACGAGCAGTACTTC. Protein sequence: CASRNQGTYEQYF.

There are a few counts of this clone. The CDR3: CASSSQLAGSYEQYF. CDR3 in DNA: TGTGCCAGCAGTTCCCAACTAGCGGGAAGCTACGAGCAGTACTTC. This rearrangement joins TRBV6-5 to TRBJ2-7; TRBD2 aligns across 10 bases. Germline V gene sequence: CDR1 MNHEY, CDR2 SVGAGI. V shed 4 bases, J shed 3 bases, and the junction held 6 bases outside the gene matches. This CDR3 has 15 amino acids.

This rearrangement joins TRBV24-1 to TRBJ1-2, with TRBD1 identical over 7 bases. Germline V lookup: CDR1 KGHDR, CDR2 SFDVKD. This CDR3 comprises 14 residues. Germline trimming cut 4 bases from V and 5 bases from J; bases unmatched to any gene: 6. CDR3 nucleotide sequence: TGTGCCACCAGTGACCTCGACAGGGCATATGGCTACACCTTC. Translated, it gives CATSDLDRAYGYTF.

This chain joins TRBV5-8 and TRBJ1-2; 8 nucleotides match TRBD1. There are 17 residues in the CDR3. With V trimmed by 0 bases and J by 7 bases, 14 bases remained unmatched. CDR1 is SGHTS and CDR2 is YDEGEE in the germline V gene. The chain's CDR3 is CASSLELATGTGRGYTF. The CDR3 coding sequence is TGTGCCAGCAGCTTGGAGCTAGCAACCGGGACAGGTCGTGGCTACACCTTC.

The genes are TRBV6-5 and TRBJ1-5; D not resolved. CDR1 is MNHEY and CDR2 is SVGAGI in the germline V gene. This CDR3 has 13 amino acids. V was clipped by 7 bases and J by 4 bases, with 11 bases between them. CDR3 residues: CASNSGLNQPQHF. The CDR3, as DNA: TGTGCCAGCAACTCGGGGTTAAATCAGCCCCAGCATTTT.

V and J are TRBV5-1 and TRBJ2-1, with D possibly being TRBD2 (5 bases). CDR1 is SGHRS, CDR2 YFSETQ, per germline. This CDR3 has 15 residues. The ends were cut back, 2 bases at V and 2 bases at J, with 11 bases in the middle. The CDR3 sequence: CASSLSAGPYNEQFF. In DNA, the CDR3 is TGCGCCAGCAGCTTATCGGCGGGCCCCTACAATGAGCAGTTCTTC.

This clone was detected only a few times. The chain is built from TRBV7-2 and TRBJ2-7; the D is unclear. Trimming stripped 5 bases from V and 1 base from J, with 18 bases between. The germline V gene has CDR1 SGHTA and CDR2 FQGNSA. The CDR3 consists of 16 residues. The chain's CDR3 is CASSPASGRNSYEQYF. The CDR3 nucleotides read TGTGCCAGCAGCCCCGCTTCCGGCAGGAATTCCTACGAGCAGTACTTC.

The V gene is TRBV14, the J gene TRBJ1-2, with D perhaps TRBD1 (5 bases). The CDR3 covers 15 residues. CDR1 SGHDN and CDR2 FVKESK come from the germline V gene. V dropped 0 bases and J dropped 6 bases, with 14 bases sitting between them. Written as DNA, the CDR3 is TGTGCCAGCAGCCAAGATTGGAGGGGCACGGATGGCTACACCTTC. It encodes CASSQDWRGTDGYTF.

The rearrangement joins TRBV19 to TRBJ1-6; D may be TRBD1 (6 bases). The CDR3 totals 16 residues. From germline, CDR1 is LNHDA and CDR2 SQIVND (reference sequence). V lost 5 bases and J lost 3, with 14 bases in between. CDR3 DNA sequence: TGTGCCAGTAGTGCGTTCCAAGGGGGCTATAATTCACCCCTCCACTTT. Residues: CASSAFQGGYNSPLHF.

V and J are TRBV5-1 and TRBJ2-5; tentatively, D is TRBD1 (5 bases). V lost 5 bases and J lost 5, with 22 bases in between. CDR1 and CDR2 from the germline V gene are SGHRS and YFSETQ. CDR3 length equals 16 residues. For the CDR3, the DNA is TGCGCCAGCAGTTACTATAGCATCGACAGTCGTGAGACCCAGTACTTC. This sequence encodes CASSYYSIDSRETQYF. Complete variable domain (other parts from reference TRBV5-1 and TRBJ2-5): KAGVTQTPRYLIKTRGQQVTLSCSPISGHRSVSWYQQTPGQGLQFLFEYFSETQRNKGNFPGRFSGRQFSNSRSEMNVSTLELGDSALYLCASSYYSIDSRETQYFGPGTRLLVL.

This clone has only one observation. The chain is built from TRBV7-2 and TRBJ2-5; D possibly corresponds to TRBD2 (5 bases). The germline CDR1 and CDR2 sequences are SGHTA and FQGNSA. V lost 2 bases, J lost 4 bases, and 17 bases lay in between. The CDR3 is made up of 16 amino acids. The chain's CDR3 is CASSLIPGDRRETQYF. The CDR3 DNA reads as TGTGCCAGCAGCTTAATCCCCGGGGATCGACGAGAGACCCAGTACTTC.

This chain uses TRBV10-2 with TRBJ2-3, with 8 bases identical to TRBD2. With V trimmed by 6 bases and J by 6 bases, 5 bases remained unmatched. There are 13 residues in the CDR3. The germline gives CDR1 WSHSY, CDR2 SAAADI. CDR3 sequence: CASRDSGNDTQYF. CDR3 bases: TGCGCCAGCAGGGATAGCGGGAATGATACGCAGTATTTT.

The V gene is TRBV5-6, the J gene TRBJ1-1; 11 nucleotides line up with TRBD1. Looked up from germline, CDR1 is SGHDT and CDR2 is YYEEEE. This CDR3 comprises 13 residues. V was clipped by 4 bases and J by 11 bases; unmatched bases: 7. The CDR3 DNA is TGTGCCAGCAGCGGAGGACAGGGGGCAGGGGCTTTCTTT. It yields the protein CASSGGQGAGAFF. Full variable domain (missing parts from reference TRBV5-6 and TRBJ1-1): DAGVTQSPTHLIKTRGQQVTLRCSPKSGHDTVSWYQQALGQGPQFIFQYYEEEERQRGNFPDRFSGHQFPNYSSELNVNALLLGDSALYLCASSGGQGAGAFFGQGTRLTVV.

V is TRBV18 and J is TRBJ2-2; 8 positions match TRBD2. V dropped 1 base and J dropped 4; count of bases not matched to a gene: 11. The CDR3 covers 18 residues. Germline CDR1 KGHSH, CDR2 LQKENI. The CDR3 sequence: CASSPRSPAGGFTGELFF. The CDR3 nucleotides are TGTGCCAGCTCACCACGATCACCGGCGGGAGGTTTCACCGGGGAGCTGTTTTTT.

This chain connects TRBV19 to TRBJ1-3; a weak D match, TRBD1 (6 bases). CDR1 is LNHDA and CDR2 is SQIVND in the germline V gene (reference sequence). V shed 2 bases and J shed 2 bases, with 13 bases lying between them. The CDR3 totals 16 residues. CDR3 residues: CASSINWDMAGNTIYF. The CDR3 region has the DNA TGTGCCAGTAGTATAAACTGGGACATGGCTGGAAACACCATATATTTT.

The chain links TRBV15 to TRBJ2-2, with a tentative D call TRBD2 (5 bases). Germline CDR1 is LNHNV and CDR2 is YYDKDF (reference sequence). This CDR3 comprises 14 residues. V lost 4 bases, J lost 5 bases, and 11 bases lay in between. The CDR3 protein is CATSKRTGTGELFF. DNA of the CDR3: TGTGCCACCAGCAAACGGACGGGGACCGGGGAGCTGTTTTTT.

The chain employs TRBV5-4 and TRBJ2-5; 11 bases are a match to TRBD1. Germline V gene data show CDR1 as SGHNT and CDR2 as YYREEE (reference sequence). V dropped 4 bases and J dropped 5; count of bases not matched to a gene: 7. This CDR3 is built from 15 residues. In DNA, the CDR3 is TGTGCCAGCAGCGCCGGACAGGGGGCGGGGGAGACCCAGTACTTC. Protein product: CASSAGQGAGETQYF. The whole variable domain, filled in from reference TRBV5-4 and TRBJ2-5, reads ETGVTQSPTHLIKTRGQQVTLRCSSQSGHNTVSWYQQALGQGPQFIFQYYREEENGRGNFPPRFSGLQFPNYSSELNVNALELDDSALYLCASSAGQGAGETQYFGPGTRLLVL.

This chain connects TRBV10-3 to TRBJ1-1; D is possibly TRBD1 (5 bases). Trimming stripped 0 bases from V and 6 bases from J, with 11 bases between. The CDR3 consists of 14 residues. The germline CDR1 and CDR2 sequences are ENHRY and SYGVKD. CDR3 DNA sequence: TGTGCCATCAGTGAGTCTCAGGGTAGGGCTGAAGCTTTCTTT. This codes for CAISESQGRAEAFF.